This T cell receptor (beta chain) was recovered during a study of CD8+ T cells in alopecia areata. Study summary: Patients in the treated group were given tofacitinib by mouth, 5 to 10 mg twice a day. Findings and caveats of the study: Since there was just one nonresponder, nobody can yet say how baseline CD8+ expansion ties to response. Lesional tissue from the scalp (especially in alopecia totalis/universalis) showed higher clonality than normal scalp.

A remark on this clone: The antigen is undetermined.

Stated treatment: oral pan-JAK inhibitor, 5-10 mg twice daily. CDR3 size: 15 residues. Germline values: CDR1 SEHNR, CDR2 FQNEAQ (reference sequence). The V gene lost 1 base and the J gene lost 8 bases, with 12 bases spanning the gap. Extracted from the samples, RNA was reverse transcribed into cDNA to serve as the sequencing template. Some clones are missing from TCRdb's copy, which holds only in-frame ones; the method was immunoSEQ multiplex PCR. The sample holds 150,000 to 200,000 clones, about 61% seen once. The sequences come from CD4+ T cells sorted from blood, collected at roughly week 58, from a patient treated with tofacitinib. This chain links TRBV7-9 with TRBJ1-6; D is unclear. This receptor was taken from a human donor with alopecia areata. CDR3 nucleotides: TGTGCCAGCAGCTTAGGGCTTCGGGCAGATTCACCCCTCCACTTT. This gives the protein CASSLGLRADSPLHF. The full variable domain, rest sourced from reference TRBV7-9 and TRBJ1-6, is DTGVSQNPRHKITKRGQNVTFRCDPISEHNRLYWYRQTLGQGPEFLTYFQNEAQLEKSRLLSDRFSAERPKGSFSTLEIQRTEQGDSAMYLCASSLGLRADSPLHFGNGTRLTVT.